This T cell receptor (beta chain) originates from a study of cytomegalovirus exposure and HLA in healthy donors. About the study: Out of about 410 genotyped donors, approximately 84% belonged to the Caucasian-associated ancestry cluster. Whole-study results and caveats: The Asian-associated ancestry cluster reportedly had fewer N-insertions than the 666-donor mean in a later analysis. A list of about 160 TCR beta chains associated with cytomegalovirus was given. For TCR beta chains, V- and J-gene trimming was later linked to a missense DCLRE1C variant.

The PCR was carried out with 60 Vbeta primers and 13 Jbeta primers. Sequencing used immunoSEQ multiplex PCR; TCRdb keeps in-frame clones, though not all of them. The sample lists about 78,000 clones; more than 65% were seen once. Looked up from germline, CDR1 is SGDLS and CDR2 is YYNGEE. The CDR3 contains 14 residues. Trimming took off 3 bases at V and 0 bases at J, with 10 bases between the two ends. Of note for this clone: Antigen specificity is unknown.

The rearrangement uses TRBV9 and TRBJ2-7, with a possible D match to TRBD1 (5 bases). This TCR came from a woman in her thirties or forties in good health and CMV-seropositive. Input material: PBMCs. The CDR3 protein is CASSAQVSSYEQYF. The CDR3 nucleotides read TGTGCCAGCAGCGCACAGGTTAGCTCCTACGAGCAGTACTTC.